The clone carrying this T cell receptor (beta chain) showed up just once. The data were obtained in a study of memory CD4+ T cells and cytomegalovirus serostatus. Germline-derived CDR1 and CDR2 are SGHAT and FQDESV (reference sequence). This CDR3 comprises 13 residues. With 5 bases removed from V and 7 bases from J, the gap between germline ends came to 15 bases. This table comes from immunoSEQ multiplex PCR, and its TCRdb copy is limited to in-frame clones, with some not included. The data show 50,000 to 65,000 clones, about 74% seen once. Single viable CD3+CD4+CD8-CD45RO+ cells were sorted as the memory CD4+ T cells.

This chain connects TRBV11-1 to TRBJ2-7; D gene ambiguous. What was sequenced was memory CD4+ T cells from blood. The TCR was taken from an adult in good health and CMV-seronegative. CDR3 bases: TGTGCCAGCAGCCCCCATGTAGACGGAGAGCAGTACTTC. Protein sequence: CASSPHVDGEQYF.